Following are 15 T cell receptor beta chains from one sample sequenced in a study of radiation and T cells in renal cell carcinoma. Time point described: blood 4 weeks post-SBRT, at nephrectomy. The treatment here: 15 Gy SBRT to primary tumor, nephrectomy 4 weeks later. Profiled with immunoSEQ multiplex PCR; TCRdb holds only in-frame clones, not every one. The data hold 130,000 to 150,000 clones, with 80% to 90% observed a single time. The material sequenced was blood, taken from a patient whose treatment included radiotherapy and nephrectomy. These receptors all stem from a woman in her forties or fifties with renal cell carcinoma.

This chain connects TRBV9 to TRBJ1-3; D not resolved. V lost 0 bases and J 2 bases, leaving 9 bases between the germline ends. CDR1 SGDLS and CDR2 YYNGEE come from the germline V gene. The length of the CDR3 is 15 residues. CDR3 protein: CASSVGSRTGNTIYF. The CDR3 DNA reads TGTGCCAGCAGCGTAGGTAGTAGAACTGGAAACACCATATATTTT.

This clone showed up just a few times. The V and J genes are TRBV9 and TRBJ1-5, with D uncertain. Trimming removed 0 bases at V and 6 bases at J, with 7 bases between. The CDR3 extends over 13 amino acids. CDR1 is SGDLS and CDR2 is YYNGEE in the germline V gene. The CDR3 protein is CASSVEDGQPQHF. The CDR3, as DNA: TGTGCCAGCAGCGTAGAGGATGGTCAGCCCCAGCATTTT.

The chain is built from TRBV5-1 and TRBJ2-2, with D unclear. V was clipped by 6 bases and J by 6 bases, with 12 bases between them. There are 13 residues in the CDR3. Germline assignment: CDR1 SGHRS and CDR2 YFSETQ. The CDR3 DNA reads as TGCGCCAGCAACACCGCGTTACCCGGGGAGCTGTTTTTT. It yields the protein CASNTALPGELFF.

The V and J genes are TRBV18 and TRBJ1-5, with 8 bases lining up with TRBD1. V dropped 0 bases and J dropped 1; count of bases not matched to a gene: 8. This CDR3 contains 18 residues. CDR1 and CDR2 from the germline V gene are KGHSH and LQKENI. For the CDR3, the DNA is TGTGCCAGCTCACCACCTCTGGCAGGGGGCGCGAGCAATCAGCCCCAGCATTTT. Protein product: CASSPPLAGGASNQPQHF.

The genes are TRBV29-1 and TRBJ2-5, with 9 positions matching TRBD2. The V gene's germline CDR1 is SQVTM and CDR2 ANQGSEA. This CDR3 has 16 residues. J was trimmed by 5 bases and V by 6 bases; bases with no gene match: 16. CDR3: CSVAGRSGGGQETQYF. The CDR3 coding sequence is TGCAGCGTCGCCGGTCGTAGCGGGGGAGGGCAGGAGACCCAGTACTTC.

The table lists this clone with a count of one. The CDR3 nucleotides are TGCGCCAGCAGCTTACTCGGGACAGGGGTCCCCTCCTACGAGCAGTACTTC. Its protein is CASSLLGTGVPSYEQYF. This chain connects TRBV5-1 to TRBJ2-7, with 10 nucleotides matching TRBD1. Germline V gives CDR1 SGHRS, CDR2 YFSETQ. The CDR3 runs to 17 residues. J lost 0 bases, V lost 2 bases, and 8 bases had no gene match.

The gene calls are TRBV9 and TRBJ2-1; D gene unclear. This CDR3 is 14 amino acids long. Germline V gives CDR1 SGDLS, CDR2 YYNGEE. The germline V and J ends were trimmed by 6 bases and 3 bases, with 13 bases remaining between them. This CDR3 reads CASTAGLGYNEQFF. The CDR3 DNA is TGTGCCAGCACCGCTGGGCTCGGCTACAATGAGCAGTTCTTC. Supplemented by reference TRBV9 and TRBJ2-1, the full variable domain reads DSGVTQTPKHLITATGQRVTLRCSPRSGDLSVYWYQQSLDQGLQFLIQYYNGEERAKGNILERFSAQQFPDLHSELNLSSLELGDSALYFCASTAGLGYNEQFFGPGTRLTVL.

The J gene is TRBJ2-7, the V gene TRBV5-5, with 12 bases matching TRBD1. The CDR3 sequence is 15 residues long. Unmatched junction bases numbered 4, after V lost 0 bases and J lost 6 bases. Germline CDR1 is SGHKS and CDR2 is YYEKEE (reference sequence). In DNA, the CDR3 is TGTGCCAGCAGCTTGGTAGGGACAGGGGGCCTCGAGCAGTACTTC. Translated, it gives CASSLVGTGGLEQYF.

CDR3 DNA: TGTGCCAGCAGCTTAGCGGTGATGGGTAACTACGAGCAGTACTTC. Translation gives CASSLAVMGNYEQYF. The J gene is TRBJ2-7, the V gene TRBV7-2; D unresolved. Germline V gene data show CDR1 as SGHTA and CDR2 as FQGNSA. Trimming took off 0 bases at V and 3 bases at J, with 12 bases between the two ends. The CDR3 is made up of 15 amino acids.

The rearrangement joins TRBV2 to TRBJ1-2; the D gene is possibly TRBD1 (5 bases). The germline V and J ends were trimmed by 1 base and 8 bases, with 8 bases remaining between them. The CDR3 has 12 amino acids. From germline, CDR1 is SNHLY and CDR2 FYNNEI. This chain's CDR3 is CASSEGRDGYTF. CDR3 DNA: TGTGCCAGCAGTGAAGGCAGGGACGGCTACACCTTC.

This clone was observed a single time. The chain is built from TRBV7-2 and TRBJ2-3; no firm D call. Trimming removed 3 bases at V and 6 bases at J, with 10 bases between. Per germline, CDR1 SGHTA and CDR2 FQGNSA. CDR3 length equals 13 residues. The CDR3 coding sequence is TGTGCCAGCAGCTTTTTCTCACGGGATACGCAGTATTTT. It is translated as CASSFFSRDTQYF.

The chain joins TRBV2 to TRBJ1-2; 7 nucleotides align to TRBD1. This CDR3 is 15 amino acids long. Per the germline V gene, CDR1 is SNHLY and CDR2 is FYNNEI. The V segment lost 1 base and the J segment 7 bases; nucleotides outside the gene matches: 9. The DNA for the CDR3 is TGTGCCAGCAGTGAAGGCGGCAGGGGGAGAAGTGGCTACACCTTC. Protein: CASSEGGRGRSGYTF.

This chain links TRBV30 with TRBJ2-7; D remains ambiguous. Germline lookup yields CDR1 GTSNPN and CDR2 SVGIG (reference sequence). The CDR3 sequence is 15 residues long. V lost 0 bases, J lost 2 bases, and 14 bases lay in between. In DNA form, the CDR3 reads TGTGCCTGGAGTGTACCAATGAAAACCCCCTACGAGCAGTACTTC. The encoded protein is CAWSVPMKTPYEQYF.

The chain couples TRBV11-2 to TRBJ2-1; D may correspond to TRBD1 or TRBD2 (6 bases each). Germline V gene sequence: CDR1 SGHAT, CDR2 FQNNGV. V lost 2 bases to trimming and J lost 4 bases, with 15 bases between them. CDR3 length: 16 residues. CDR3 nucleotide sequence: TGTGCCAGCAGCTTACCCCTAGGGGGGAGGTACAATGAGCAGTTCTTC. It encodes CASSLPLGGRYNEQFF.

This clone was counted once. The chain employs TRBV5-1 and TRBJ2-1; 13 bases agree with TRBD2. CDR3 length: 15 residues. Looked up from germline, CDR1 is SGHRS and CDR2 is YFSETQ. Losses at the gene ends were 4 bases for V and 4 bases for J; bases not matched to a gene: 2. Here the CDR3 reads CASSRTSGSYNEQFF. As DNA, the CDR3 is TGCGCCAGCAGCAGGACTAGCGGGAGTTACAATGAGCAGTTCTTC.